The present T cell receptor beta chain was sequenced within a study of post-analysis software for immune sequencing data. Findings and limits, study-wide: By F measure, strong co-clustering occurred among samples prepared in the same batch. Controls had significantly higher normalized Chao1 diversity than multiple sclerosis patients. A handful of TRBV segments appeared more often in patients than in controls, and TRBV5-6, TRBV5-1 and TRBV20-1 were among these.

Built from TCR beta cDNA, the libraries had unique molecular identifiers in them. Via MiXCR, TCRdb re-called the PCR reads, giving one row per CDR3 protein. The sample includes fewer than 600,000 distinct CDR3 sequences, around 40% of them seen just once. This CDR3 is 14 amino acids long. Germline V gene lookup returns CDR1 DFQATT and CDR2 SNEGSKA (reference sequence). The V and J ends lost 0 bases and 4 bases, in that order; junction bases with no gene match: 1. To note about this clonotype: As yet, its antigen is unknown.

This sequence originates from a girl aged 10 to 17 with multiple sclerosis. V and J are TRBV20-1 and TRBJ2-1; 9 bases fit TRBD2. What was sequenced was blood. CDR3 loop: CSARELAGYNEQFF. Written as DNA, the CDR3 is TGCAGTGCTAGAGAACTAGCGGGTTACAATGAGCAGTTCTTC.